The 30 T cell receptor beta chains in this list originate from one sample, sequenced in a study of blood T cell repertoires in COVID-19. Repertoires were generated with immunoSEQ multiplex PCR, while TCRdb's copy carries only in-frame clones and drops some. The sample consists of around 190,000 clones, 80% to 90% of them appearing once. Sequences were obtained from peripheral blood. Receptors originate from a middle-aged woman with COVID-19, enrolled during active disease.

The rearrangement links TRBV11-3 to TRBJ2-1, with 11 bases aligning to TRBD2. V lost 6 bases to trimming and J lost 7 bases; unmatched junction nucleotides: 11. The V gene's germline CDR1 is SGHNT and CDR2 YENEEA. This CDR3 contains 16 residues. CDR3 DNA sequence: TGTGCCAGCAGTCTAGCGGGAGGTACACTGGGGAATGAGCAGTTCTTC. Its protein is CASSLAGGTLGNEQFF.

In DNA form, the CDR3 reads TGTGCCAGTGCTAACTCCTACGAGCAGTACTTC. It specifies CASANSYEQYF. V usage is TRBV19 and J usage is TRBJ2-7; no definite D call. The V and J ends lost 8 bases and 0 bases respectively, with 5 bases between them. This CDR3 has 11 residues. Per germline, CDR1 LNHDA and CDR2 SQIVND (reference sequence). The full variable domain, its missing parts supplied by reference TRBV19 and TRBJ2-7, is DGGITQSPKYLFRKEGQNVTLSCEQNLNHDAMYWYRQDPGQGLRLIYYSQIVNDFQKGDIAEGYSVSREKKESFPLTVTSAQKNPTAFYLCASANSYEQYFGPGTRLTVT.

This chain joins TRBV4-1 and TRBJ1-1; D remains ambiguous. The CDR3 consists of 15 residues. The V gene lost 0 bases and the J gene lost 1 base, with 9 bases spanning the gap. Germline V gives CDR1 MGHRA, CDR2 YSYEKL. DNA for the CDR3: TGCGCCAGCAGCCAAGATTTGGGAGCGAACACTGAAGCTTTCTTT. Translating it yields CASSQDLGANTEAFF.

As to this clone: Sequence at one end of the junction differs from germline and may be a read error. The rearrangement uses TRBV11-1 and TRBJ2-5; D remains ambiguous. Germline V gene sequence: CDR1 SGHAT, CDR2 FQDESV (reference sequence). CDR3 size: 14 residues. DNA of the CDR3: TGTGCCAGCAGCCCTGTAGATACCCAACAGACCCAGTACTTC. Protein: CASSPVDTQQTQYF.

The V gene is TRBV7-9, the J gene TRBJ2-3, with no clear D. The CDR3 spans 16 residues. Germline V lookup: CDR1 SEHNR, CDR2 FQNEAQ (reference sequence). Trimming took off 4 bases at V and 1 base at J, with 15 bases between the two ends. CDR3 residues: CASSSTDTSRTDTQYF. The CDR3 nucleotides read TGTGCCAGCAGCTCGACCGACACCTCCCGCACAGATACGCAGTATTTT. Combining the CDR3 with reference TRBV7-9 and TRBJ2-3 gives the whole variable domain DTGVSQNPRHKITKRGQNVTFRCDPISEHNRLYWYRQTLGQGPEFLTYFQNEAQLEKSRLLSDRFSAERPKGSFSTLEIQRTEQGDSAMYLCASSSTDTSRTDTQYFGPGTRLTVL.

In DNA form, the CDR3 reads TGTGCCAGCAGTGAGGACAGGGTTTTGAATGAGCAGTTCTTC. This translates into CASSEDRVLNEQFF. The chain is built from TRBV6-1 and TRBJ2-1; 8 positions agree with TRBD1. Trimming cost V 3 bases and J 7 bases; bases outside gene matches: 5. The CDR3 sequence is 14 residues long. The V gene's germline CDR1 is MNHNS and CDR2 SASEGT.

The chain is built from TRBV19 and TRBJ2-7, with a weak D call TRBD2 (6 bases). The CDR3 sequence is 13 residues long. Germline CDR1 and CDR2: LNHDA and SQIVND (reference sequence). V lost 4 bases and J lost 0, with 7 bases in between. The CDR3 spells CASSSGTSYEQYF. In DNA, the CDR3 is TGTGCCAGTAGTAGCGGGACCTCCTACGAGCAGTACTTC.

This rearrangement joins TRBV18 to TRBJ1-2; 7 positions match TRBD1. Germline lookup yields CDR1 KGHSH and CDR2 LQKENI. V dropped 5 bases and J dropped 7; count of bases not matched to a gene: 7. The CDR3 is made up of 13 amino acids. The CDR3 spells CASSEDTGAGYTF. The CDR3 bases are TGTGCCAGCTCAGAAGATACAGGGGCTGGCTACACCTTC.

The chain uses TRBV7-3 and TRBJ1-2; maybe TRBD1 (5 bases). CDR1 and CDR2 from the germline V gene are SGHTA and FQGTGA. Between the trimmed V and J ends, which lost 5 bases and 4 bases, there was a span of 11 bases. This CDR3 spans 13 amino acids. The CDR3 DNA follows: TGTGCCAGCAGCCAGGGATTGGTCTATGGCTACACCTTC. This gives the protein CASSQGLVYGYTF.

V usage is TRBV7-9 and J usage is TRBJ2-5, with D perhaps matching TRBD1 (5 bases). This CDR3 spans 14 amino acids. Trimming took off 3 bases at V and 0 bases at J, with 8 bases between the two ends. Germline V CDR1 and CDR2: SEHNR, FQNEAQ (reference sequence). CDR3 loop: CASSLAGNQETQYF. The CDR3 bases are TGTGCCAGCAGCTTGGCAGGGAACCAAGAGACCCAGTACTTC.

This chain uses TRBV7-8 with TRBJ2-7; 7 bases are shared with TRBD2. Trimming removed 5 bases from V and 7 bases from J; junction bases left unmatched: 11. Germline CDR1 SGHVS, CDR2 FQNEAQ. This CDR3 has 14 amino acids. The CDR3 DNA is TGTGCCAGCAGCCCGGGGGGAGGGGCGGGAGAGCAGTACTTC. Translation gives CASSPGGGAGEQYF. The full variable domain, its missing parts supplied by reference TRBV7-8 and TRBJ2-7, is GAGVSQSPRYKVAKRGQDVALRCDPISGHVSLFWYQQALGQGPEFLTYFQNEAQLDKSGLPSDRFFAERPEGSVSTLKIQRTQQEDSAVYLCASSPGGGAGEQYFGPGTRLTVT.

As DNA, the CDR3 is TGCGCCAGCACCTCGGGGGGCGCCGAAACCGGGGAGCTGTTTTTT. Its protein is CASTSGGAETGELFF. The V and J genes are TRBV10-1 and TRBJ2-2; D perhaps matches TRBD2 (7 bases). Germline V gene data show CDR1 as WNHNN and CDR2 as SYGVQD (reference sequence). With 7 bases removed from V and 5 bases from J, the gap between germline ends came to 17 bases. CDR3 length: 15 amino acids.

The gene calls are TRBV9 and TRBJ1-2, with TRBD1 matching over 7 bases. The V gene end was trimmed by 2 bases and the J gene end by 8 bases; junction bases not matched to a gene: 18. CDR1 and CDR2 from the germline V gene are SGDLS and YYNGEE. The CDR3 has 17 residues. The CDR3 sequence is CASSVTGATLTSWGYTF. In DNA, the CDR3 is TGTGCCAGCAGCGTTACAGGGGCAACCCTGACCTCATGGGGCTACACCTTC.

The chain recombines TRBV2 with TRBJ1-3; 10 bases align to TRBD1. CDR3 length equals 14 residues. CDR1 and CDR2 (germline): SNHLY, FYNNEI. V shed 6 bases and J 4 bases; nucleotides not matched to a gene: 3. CDR3: CASRRTGGGNTIYF. The CDR3 nucleotides are TGTGCCAGCAGACGGACAGGGGGAGGAAACACCATATATTTT. The complete variable domain, with remaining parts taken from reference TRBV2 and TRBJ1-3, reads EPEVTQTPSHQVTQMGQEVILRCVPISNHLYFYWYRQILGQKVEFLVSFYNNEISEKSEIFDDQFSVERPDGSNFTLKIRSTKLEDSAMYFCASRRTGGGNTIYFGEGSWLTVV.

This chain links TRBV3-1 (or the pseudogene TRBV3-2) with TRBJ2-1; 9 bases map to TRBD2. Trimming at V came to 5 bases and at J to 7 bases, leaving 12 bases not matched to a gene. Germline V gives CDR1 LGHDT, CDR2 YNNKEL (reference sequence). The CDR3 sequence is 16 residues long. As DNA, the CDR3 is TGTGCCAGCAGCGGACGTAGCGGGGGAACCCCTAATGAGCAGTTCTTC. Translating it yields CASSGRSGGTPNEQFF.

The genes are TRBV19 and TRBJ1-4, with 9 bases aligning to TRBD1. Germline CDR1 and CDR2: LNHDA and SQIVND (reference sequence). This CDR3 has 14 residues. Trimming took 6 bases from V and 7 from J; bases not matched to a gene: 6. CDR3 sequence: CASRIGTGLEKLFF. The CDR3 DNA is TGTGCCAGTAGAATCGGGACAGGGCTTGAAAAACTGTTTTTT.

This rearrangement joins TRBV27 to TRBJ1-1; 8 nucleotides agree with TRBD1. The germline V gene has CDR1 MNHEY and CDR2 SMNVEV (reference sequence). The CDR3 covers 14 residues. V shed 7 bases, J shed 1 base, and the junction held 5 bases outside the gene matches. The CDR3 here is CASIPGQGNTEAFF. CDR3 DNA: TGTGCCAGCATCCCCGGACAGGGGAACACTGAAGCTTTCTTT.

This clone showed up just once. The rearrangement links TRBV18 to TRBJ2-1; 12 nucleotides line up with TRBD2. Per the germline V gene, CDR1 is KGHSH and CDR2 is LQKENI. The CDR3 loop spans 16 amino acids. J gave up 9 bases and V 6 bases, and 12 bases lay outside the gene matches. The CDR3 protein is CASSTGLAGGPGEQFF. The CDR3 DNA sequence: TGTGCCAGCTCGACGGGGCTAGCGGGAGGGCCTGGTGAGCAGTTCTTC.

The CDR3 reads CASSQGAGVTGYEQYF. The CDR3 coding sequence is TGCGCCAGCAGCCAAGGCGCGGGGGTGACGGGCTACGAGCAGTACTTC. J is TRBJ2-7 and V is TRBV4-1; 7 bases agree with TRBD2. The germline V gene encodes CDR1 MGHRA and CDR2 YSYEKL. J was trimmed by 3 bases and V by 1 base; bases with no gene match: 9. CDR3 length equals 16 residues.

The chain employs TRBV19 and TRBJ2-3; D perhaps matches TRBD2 (6 bases). V gave up 3 bases and J gave up 7 bases, with 14 bases separating them. CDR3 length: 14 residues. CDR1 is LNHDA, CDR2 SQIVND, per germline (reference sequence). The CDR3 DNA is TGTGCCAGTAGTATTTTGGAGGGTCTGAATACGCAGTATTTT. The encoded protein is CASSILEGLNTQYF.

V gene TRBV5-4 combines with J gene TRBJ2-3, with D perhaps matching TRBD2 (6 bases). Germline V lookup: CDR1 SGHNT, CDR2 YYREEE (reference sequence). The ends were cut back, 2 bases at V and 5 bases at J, with 18 bases in the middle. The CDR3 extends over 16 amino acids. CDR3 bases: TGTGCCAGCAGCTTTCCCCTTGGGAGGCCCGGAGATACGCAGTATTTT. As protein: CASSFPLGRPGDTQYF. Based on the CDR3 plus reference TRBV5-4 and TRBJ2-3, the full variable domain is ETGVTQSPTHLIKTRGQQVTLRCSSQSGHNTVSWYQQALGQGPQFIFQYYREEENGRGNFPPRFSGLQFPNYSSELNVNALELDDSALYLCASSFPLGRPGDTQYFGPGTRLTVL.

This clone was observed a handful of times. The genes are TRBV4-1 and TRBJ2-2; TRBD2 aligns across 10 bases. With 3 bases clipped from V and 3 bases from J, the junction kept 10 bases outside the gene matches. The CDR3 is made up of 18 amino acids. Germline V CDR1 and CDR2: MGHRA, YSYEKL. The DNA of the CDR3 is TGCGCCAGCAGCCACTCAGCAAGCGGGGGGGCGGACACCGGGGAGCTGTTTTTT. It specifies CASSHSASGGADTGELFF.

The rearrangement uses TRBV10-2 and TRBJ1-2; no definite D call. Trimming shortened V by 6 bases and J by 1 base, and 6 bases separated the two germline ends. Germline values: CDR1 WSHSY, CDR2 SAAADI. The CDR3 is 12 residues long. CDR3 protein: CASSGGNYGYTF. The CDR3 DNA is TGCGCCAGCAGCGGTGGTAACTATGGCTACACCTTC.

This sequence joins TRBV19 and TRBJ2-7; TRBD1 might be the D (5 bases). The CDR3 length is 14 residues. Germline CDR1 LNHDA, CDR2 SQIVND (reference sequence). V lost 5 bases, J lost 5 bases, and 16 bases lay in between. The CDR3 loop reads CASSLKGPGDEQYF. The DNA for the CDR3 is TGTGCCAGTAGTCTAAAGGGGCCCGGCGACGAGCAGTACTTC.

This clone was found once. The CDR3 protein is CASSLGRGSSYNEQFF. DNA of the CDR3: TGCGCCAGCAGCTTGGGGCGGGGGAGCTCCTACAATGAGCAGTTCTTC. The chain combines TRBV5-1 with TRBJ2-1; 7 positions match TRBD2. With 0 bases clipped from V and 0 bases from J, the junction kept 3 bases outside the gene matches. Germline assignment: CDR1 SGHRS and CDR2 YFSETQ. The CDR3 spans 16 residues.

The chain uses TRBV19 and TRBJ1-5, with 8 nucleotides matching TRBD1. The CDR3 contains 15 residues. Germline V gene data show CDR1 as LNHDA and CDR2 as SQIVND (reference sequence). The trim removed 4 bases at V and 7 bases at J, leaving 9 bases unmatched. CDR3 in amino acids: CASSTTGAVRQPQHF. The CDR3 DNA reads TGTGCCAGTAGTACGACAGGGGCGGTCCGACAGCCCCAGCATTTT.

The genes are TRBV11-2 and TRBJ2-1, with D unresolved. The germline gives CDR1 SGHAT, CDR2 FQNNGV. The germline V and J ends were trimmed by 7 bases and 2 bases, with 12 bases remaining between them. The CDR3 has 14 amino acids. The CDR3 protein is CASTLSHTYNEQFF. In nucleotides, the CDR3 is TGTGCCAGCACCCTATCTCATACCTACAATGAGCAGTTCTTC.

This chain joins TRBV7-9 and TRBJ2-3; possibly TRBD2 for D (6 bases). CDR3 size: 15 residues. V lost 3 bases, J lost 3 bases, and 13 bases lay in between. In germline, CDR1 is SEHNR, CDR2 FQNEAQ (reference sequence). The CDR3 protein is CASSFNFRGTDTQYF. The CDR3 DNA reads as TGTGCCAGCAGCTTCAATTTTCGGGGGACAGATACGCAGTATTTT. The complete variable domain, with remaining parts taken from reference TRBV7-9 and TRBJ2-3, reads DTGVSQNPRHKITKRGQNVTFRCDPISEHNRLYWYRQTLGQGPEFLTYFQNEAQLEKSRLLSDRFSAERPKGSFSTLEIQRTEQGDSAMYLCASSFNFRGTDTQYFGPGTRLTVL.

This chain connects TRBV28 to TRBJ2-7; 7 nucleotides match TRBD1. Germline loops: CDR1 MDHEN, CDR2 SYDVKM. V lost 6 bases to trimming and J lost 3 bases; unmatched junction nucleotides: 5. The CDR3 is 13 residues long. The DNA for the CDR3 is TGTGCCAGCAGCCTAGGGGGCGGCTACGAGCAGTACTTC. Encoded protein: CASSLGGGYEQYF.

The V and J genes are TRBV10-3 and TRBJ2-7; 8 nucleotides match TRBD2. Looked up from germline, CDR1 is ENHRY and CDR2 is SYGVKD. The CDR3 contains 13 residues. Losses at the gene ends were 2 bases for V and 3 bases for J; bases not matched to a gene: 0. The CDR3 DNA sequence: TGTGCCATCAGTGAGCGGGAGGGCTACGAGCAGTACTTC. Translating it yields CAISEREGYEQYF.